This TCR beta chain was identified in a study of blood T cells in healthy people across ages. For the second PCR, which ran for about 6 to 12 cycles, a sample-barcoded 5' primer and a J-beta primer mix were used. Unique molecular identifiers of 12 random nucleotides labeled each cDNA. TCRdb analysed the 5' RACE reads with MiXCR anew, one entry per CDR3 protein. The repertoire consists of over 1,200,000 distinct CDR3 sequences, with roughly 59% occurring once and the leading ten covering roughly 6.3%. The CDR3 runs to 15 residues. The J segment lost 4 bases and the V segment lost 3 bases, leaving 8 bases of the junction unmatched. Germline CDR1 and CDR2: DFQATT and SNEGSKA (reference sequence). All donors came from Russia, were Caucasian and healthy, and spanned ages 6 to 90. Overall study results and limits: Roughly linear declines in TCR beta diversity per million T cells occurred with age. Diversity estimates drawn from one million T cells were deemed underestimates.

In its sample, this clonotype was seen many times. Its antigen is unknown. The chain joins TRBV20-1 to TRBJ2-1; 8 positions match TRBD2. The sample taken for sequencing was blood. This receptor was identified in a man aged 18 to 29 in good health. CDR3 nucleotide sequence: TGCAGTGCTAGTAGCGGTCGGGAGGGATACAATGAGCAGTTCTTC. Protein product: CSASSGREGYNEQFF.